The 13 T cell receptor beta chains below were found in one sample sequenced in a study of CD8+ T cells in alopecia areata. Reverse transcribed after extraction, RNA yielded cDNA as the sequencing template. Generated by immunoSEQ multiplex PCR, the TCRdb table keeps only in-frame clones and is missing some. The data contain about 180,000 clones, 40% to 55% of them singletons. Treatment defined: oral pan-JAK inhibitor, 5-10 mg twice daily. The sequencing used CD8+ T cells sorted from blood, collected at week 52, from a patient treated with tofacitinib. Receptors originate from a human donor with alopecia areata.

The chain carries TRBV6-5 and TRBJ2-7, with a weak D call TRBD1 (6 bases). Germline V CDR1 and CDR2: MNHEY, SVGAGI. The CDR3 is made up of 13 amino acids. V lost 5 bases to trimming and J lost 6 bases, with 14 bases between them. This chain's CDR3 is CASSPLGAAEQYF. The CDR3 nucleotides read TGTGCCAGCAGTCCCCTGGGGGCGGCCGAGCAGTACTTC.

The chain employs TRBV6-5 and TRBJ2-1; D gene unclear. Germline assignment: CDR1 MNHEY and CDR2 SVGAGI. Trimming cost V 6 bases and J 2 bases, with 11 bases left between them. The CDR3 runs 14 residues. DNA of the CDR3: TGTGCCAGCAGCCTGATTACACCCTACAATGAGCAGTTCTTC. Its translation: CASSLITPYNEQFF.

The CDR3 nucleotides are TGTGCCAGCAGTTCGGGACTAGCGGGGGCAGATACGCAGTATTTT. This gives the protein CASSSGLAGADTQYF. The chain combines TRBV27 with TRBJ2-3; 14 bases match TRBD2. CDR3 length equals 15 residues. J lost 4 bases, V lost 4 bases, and 1 base had no gene match. Germline CDR1 is MNHEY and CDR2 is SMNVEV (reference sequence).

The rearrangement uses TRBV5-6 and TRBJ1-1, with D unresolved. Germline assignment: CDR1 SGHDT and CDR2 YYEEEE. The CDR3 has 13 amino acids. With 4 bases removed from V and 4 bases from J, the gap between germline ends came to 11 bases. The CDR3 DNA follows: TGTGCCAGCAGCCCGGTGGGAGCCACTGAAGCTTTCTTT. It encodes CASSPVGATEAFF.

CDR3 nucleotide sequence: TGCGCCAGCAGCCTGGATGGTCGGAATAATTCACCCCTCCACTTT. As protein: CASSLDGRNNSPLHF. The chain employs TRBV5-1 and TRBJ1-6; D is unresolved. The CDR3 is made up of 15 amino acids. V was trimmed by 4 bases and J by 5 bases, leaving 13 bases between them. Germline loops: CDR1 SGHRS, CDR2 YFSETQ.

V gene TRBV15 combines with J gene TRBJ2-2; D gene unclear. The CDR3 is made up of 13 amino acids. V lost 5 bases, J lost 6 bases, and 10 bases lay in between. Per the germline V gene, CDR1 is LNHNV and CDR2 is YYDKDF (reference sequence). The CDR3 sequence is CATSPTGPGELFF. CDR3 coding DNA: TGTGCCACCAGCCCTACCGGTCCCGGGGAGCTGTTTTTT.

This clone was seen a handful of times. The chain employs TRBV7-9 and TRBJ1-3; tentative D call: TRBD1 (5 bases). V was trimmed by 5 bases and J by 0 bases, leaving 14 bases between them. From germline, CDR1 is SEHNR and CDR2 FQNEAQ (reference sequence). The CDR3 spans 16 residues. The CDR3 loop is CASSDQGRNSGNTIYF. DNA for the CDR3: TGTGCCAGCAGCGACCAGGGACGCAACTCTGGAAACACCATATATTTT.

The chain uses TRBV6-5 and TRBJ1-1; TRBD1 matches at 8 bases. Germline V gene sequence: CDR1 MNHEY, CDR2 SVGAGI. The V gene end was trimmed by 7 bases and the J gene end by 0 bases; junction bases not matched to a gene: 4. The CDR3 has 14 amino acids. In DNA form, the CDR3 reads TGTGCCAGCATCCGACAGGGGCTGAACACTGAAGCTTTCTTT. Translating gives CASIRQGLNTEAFF.

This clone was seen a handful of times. CDR3 sequence (DNA): TGTGCCAGCAGCCGTACGACAGGGCATCAGTACTTC. It translates to CASSRTTGHQYF. The chain is built from TRBV7-9 and TRBJ2-7, with TRBD1 matching 7 bases. Germline V gives CDR1 SEHNR, CDR2 FQNEAQ (reference sequence). The length of the CDR3 is 12 residues. The trim removed 5 bases at V and 10 bases at J, leaving 8 bases unmatched.

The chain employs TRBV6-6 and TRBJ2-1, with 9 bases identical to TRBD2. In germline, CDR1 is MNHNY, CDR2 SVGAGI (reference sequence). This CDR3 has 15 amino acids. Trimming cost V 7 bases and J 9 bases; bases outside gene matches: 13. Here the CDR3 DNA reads TGTGCCAGCACCTCTGCGGGGGGGCTCTCTGGTGAGCAGTTCTTC. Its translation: CASTSAGGLSGEQFF.

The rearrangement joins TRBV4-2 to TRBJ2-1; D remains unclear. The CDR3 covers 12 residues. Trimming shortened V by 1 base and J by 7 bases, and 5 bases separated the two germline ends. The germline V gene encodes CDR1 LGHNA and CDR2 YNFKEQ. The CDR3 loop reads CASSQVRNEQFF. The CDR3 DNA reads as TGTGCCAGCAGCCAAGTAAGGAATGAGCAGTTCTTC.

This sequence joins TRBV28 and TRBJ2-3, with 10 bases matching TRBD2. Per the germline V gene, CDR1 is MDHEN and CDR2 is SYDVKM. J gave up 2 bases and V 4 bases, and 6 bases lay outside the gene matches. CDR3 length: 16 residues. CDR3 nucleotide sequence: TGTGCCAGCAGTTGGGGGACTAGCGACGCCACAGATACGCAGTATTTT. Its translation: CASSWGTSDATDTQYF.

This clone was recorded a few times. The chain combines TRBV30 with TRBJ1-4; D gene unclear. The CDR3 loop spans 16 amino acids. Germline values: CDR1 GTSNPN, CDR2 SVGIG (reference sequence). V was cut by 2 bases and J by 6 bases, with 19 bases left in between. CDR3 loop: CAWSRGLREGDEKLFF. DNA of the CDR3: TGTGCCTGGAGTCGGGGTCTCCGGGAAGGTGATGAAAAACTGTTTTTT.